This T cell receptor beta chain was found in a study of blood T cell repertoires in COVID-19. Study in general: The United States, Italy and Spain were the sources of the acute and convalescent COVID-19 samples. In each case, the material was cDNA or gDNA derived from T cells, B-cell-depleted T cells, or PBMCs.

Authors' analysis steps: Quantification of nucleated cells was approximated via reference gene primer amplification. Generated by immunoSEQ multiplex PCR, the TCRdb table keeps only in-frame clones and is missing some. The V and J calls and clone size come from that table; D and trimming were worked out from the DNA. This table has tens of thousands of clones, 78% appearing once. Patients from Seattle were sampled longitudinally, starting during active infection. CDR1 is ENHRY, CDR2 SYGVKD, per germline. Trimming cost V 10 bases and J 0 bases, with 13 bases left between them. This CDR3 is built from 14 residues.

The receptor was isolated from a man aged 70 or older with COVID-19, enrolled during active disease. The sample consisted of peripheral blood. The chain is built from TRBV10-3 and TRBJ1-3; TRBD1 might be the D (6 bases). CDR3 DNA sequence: TGTGCCACCAAGCAGGGGAGCTCTGGAAACACCATATATTTT. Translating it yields CATKQGSSGNTIYF.